These 17 T cell receptor beta chains came from one sample sequenced in a study of blood T cell repertoires in COVID-19. TCRdb's table, derived via immunoSEQ multiplex PCR, lists solely in-frame clones and lacks some. This table has just under 95,000 clones, around 81% appearing once. Sequencing was done on a sample of peripheral blood. Every receptor here comes from a man between 50 and 59 years old who had recovered from COVID-19.

This chain links TRBV19 with TRBJ2-3; D possibly corresponds to TRBD2 (6 bases). The CDR3 covers 14 residues. From germline, CDR1 is LNHDA and CDR2 SQIVND (reference sequence). Between the trimmed V and J ends, which lost 10 bases and 6 bases, there was a span of 20 bases. CDR3 sequence (DNA): TGTGCCACTTGGCGGGGCAGCCCGGGGGATACGCAGTATTTT. Protein sequence: CATWRGSPGDTQYF.

The rearrangement links TRBV20-1 to TRBJ2-5, with a possible D match to TRBD2 (6 bases). Per germline, CDR1 DFQATT and CDR2 SNEGSKA (reference sequence). CDR3 size: 10 residues. CDR3 sequence reads: CSSGWETQYF. In DNA, the CDR3 is TGCAGCAGCGGGTGGGAGACCCAGTACTTC.

This clone has more than one count but fewer than ten. The chain uses TRBV27 and TRBJ2-3, with a tentative D call TRBD2 (6 bases). This CDR3 region has 13 residues. Germline assignment: CDR1 MNHEY and CDR2 SMNVEV (reference sequence). V lost 6 bases to trimming and J lost 2 bases, with 9 bases between them. CDR3 coding DNA: TGTGCCAGCAGCGGGACTTACACAGATACGCAGTATTTT. Translation: CASSGTYTDTQYF.

This clone showed up just a few times. V usage is TRBV2 and J usage is TRBJ2-4; D not resolved. The CDR3 sequence is 14 residues long. CDR1 and CDR2 from the germline V gene are SNHLY and FYNNEI. V lost 4 bases to trimming and J lost 3 bases, with 10 bases between them. The CDR3 bases are TGTGCCAGCAGTGTAGGTGCGGACAAAAACATTCAGTACTTC. This translates into CASSVGADKNIQYF.

As regards this clone: In the same sample, other DNA sequences code for this CDR3. The chain recombines TRBV2 with TRBJ1-6; 9 nucleotides align to TRBD1. V lost 1 base to trimming and J lost 9 bases; unmatched junction nucleotides: 7. Germline lookup yields CDR1 SNHLY and CDR2 FYNNEI. The CDR3 has 16 amino acids. CDR3 loop: CASSEGGTGLSSPLHF. In DNA, the CDR3 is TGTGCCAGCAGTGAAGGAGGGACAGGGCTTAGTTCACCCCTCCACTTT.

The chain is built from TRBV5-6 and TRBJ1-5, with a possible D match to TRBD1 (5 bases). CDR1 is SGHDT and CDR2 is YYEEEE in the germline V gene. The CDR3 runs to 13 residues. V was shortened by 4 bases and J by 4 bases, with 9 bases between the two germline ends. The CDR3 DNA sequence: TGTGCCAGCAGCAAAGACAGAAATCAGCCCCAGCATTTT. It translates to CASSKDRNQPQHF.

The gene calls are TRBV2 and TRBJ2-5; 12 bases agree with TRBD2. The CDR3 length is 19 residues. With 2 bases clipped from V and 2 bases from J, the junction kept 12 bases outside the gene matches. Looked up from germline, CDR1 is SNHLY and CDR2 is FYNNEI. As DNA, the CDR3 is TGTGCCAGCAGTGAATTGGGAGGACTAGCGGGACAGGCTCAAGAGACCCAGTACTTC. This translates into CASSELGGLAGQAQETQYF.

The chain uses TRBV19 and TRBJ2-5, with 12 bases identical to TRBD1. This CDR3 spans 16 amino acids. Germline CDR1 LNHDA, CDR2 SQIVND (reference sequence). J gave up 4 bases and V 6 bases, and 9 bases lay outside the gene matches. CDR3 in DNA: TGTGCCAGTAGCGAGGCGGGGGACAGGGGGCCAGAGACCCAGTACTTC. Its protein is CASSEAGDRGPETQYF.

The rearrangement uses TRBV18 and TRBJ1-1, with 8 nucleotides matching TRBD1. V shed 3 bases and J 4 bases; nucleotides not matched to a gene: 16. This CDR3 is 18 amino acids long. Germline CDR1 KGHSH, CDR2 LQKENI. CDR3 sequence: CASSPPSRGRFGLTEAFF. CDR3 DNA sequence: TGTGCCAGCTCACCTCCGAGCAGGGGGCGCTTTGGCCTCACTGAAGCTTTCTTT.

This clone appeared a single time. The rearrangement uses TRBV6-5 and TRBJ2-6, with D possibly being TRBD2 (5 bases). CDR3 size: 15 residues. V lost 7 bases to trimming and J lost 3 bases, with 13 bases between them. Looked up from germline, CDR1 is MNHEY and CDR2 is SVGAGI. CDR3 loop: CASNRGTGGANVLTF. The CDR3 bases are TGTGCCAGCAACCGGGGAACGGGTGGGGCCAACGTCCTGACTTTC.

Here the CDR3 reads CASSESLADTQYF. The CDR3 nucleotides are TGTGCCAGCAGTGAAAGCCTGGCAGATACGCAGTATTTT. This chain links TRBV2 with TRBJ2-3; D not resolved. V was shortened by 2 bases and J by 4 bases, with 7 bases between the two germline ends. CDR1 and CDR2 from the germline V gene are SNHLY and FYNNEI. The CDR3 sequence is 13 residues long.

This chain links TRBV4-1 with TRBJ2-1, with 10 nucleotides matching TRBD2. V shed 6 bases and J 3 bases; nucleotides not matched to a gene: 5. The CDR3 sequence is 15 residues long. The germline CDR1 and CDR2 sequences are MGHRA and YSYEKL. CDR3 loop: CASRTGLADYNEQFF. The DNA for the CDR3 is TGCGCCAGCAGGACCGGACTAGCGGACTACAATGAGCAGTTCTTC.

The chain recombines TRBV5-1 with TRBJ2-2, with D hard to call. Trimming removed 2 bases at V and 1 base at J, with 6 bases between. CDR1 and CDR2 from the germline V gene are SGHRS and YFSETQ. The CDR3 runs to 14 residues. DNA of the CDR3: TGCGCCAGCAGCTTAACAGTGAACACCGGGGAGCTGTTTTTT. The encoded protein is CASSLTVNTGELFF. Full variable domain (missing parts from reference TRBV5-1 and TRBJ2-2): KAGVTQTPRYLIKTRGQQVTLSCSPISGHRSVSWYQQTPGQGLQFLFEYFSETQRNKGNFPGRFSGRQFSNSRSEMNVSTLELGDSALYLCASSLTVNTGELFFGEGSRLTVL.

The V call is TRBV7-8, the J call TRBJ2-3; D not resolved. Per the germline V gene, CDR1 is SGHVS and CDR2 is FQNEAQ. Trimming left V 2 bases short and J 0 bases short, with 12 bases between. The CDR3 contains 16 residues. The CDR3 region is CASSLLSVRSTDTQYF. The CDR3 bases are TGTGCCAGCAGCTTACTCTCGGTCAGGAGCACAGATACGCAGTATTTT.

This chain joins TRBV11-2 and TRBJ1-2; the match to TRBD1 covers 11 bases. Germline-derived CDR1 and CDR2 are SGHAT and FQNNGV. This CDR3 is built from 15 residues. Trimming removed 4 bases from V and 2 bases from J; junction bases left unmatched: 3. The CDR3 DNA reads as TGTGCCAGCAGCTGGGACAGGGGGTCCAACTATGGCTACACCTTC. Its translation: CASSWDRGSNYGYTF.

The gene calls are TRBV2 and TRBJ1-5, with TRBD1 matching 9 bases. V shed 4 bases and J 0 bases; nucleotides not matched to a gene: 4. This CDR3 is 16 amino acids long. Per the germline V gene, CDR1 is SNHLY and CDR2 is FYNNEI. CDR3 sequence reads: CASSVDRGDSNQPQHF. CDR3 DNA: TGTGCCAGCAGTGTCGACAGGGGGGATAGCAATCAGCCCCAGCATTTT.

The chain has TRBV3-1 (or the pseudogene TRBV3-2) and TRBJ1-5, with 9 bases matching TRBD1. The CDR3 covers 15 residues. CDR1 and CDR2 (germline): LGHDT, YNNKEL (reference sequence). The trim removed 1 base at V and 6 bases at J, leaving 4 bases unmatched. CDR3: CASSQAETGGQPQHF. In nucleotides, the CDR3 is TGTGCCAGCAGCCAAGCCGAGACAGGGGGTCAGCCCCAGCATTTT.